The 24 T cell receptor beta chains in this list originate from one sample, sequenced in a study of blood T cell repertoires in COVID-19. Only in-frame clones appear in the TCRdb table, and some are missing; sequencing was by immunoSEQ multiplex PCR. The data show roughly 250,000 clones, about 87% seen once. The sample comprised PBMCs or T cells enriched from blood (not recorded which). The receptors come from a woman between 45 and 60 years old who had recovered from COVID-19.

V gene TRBV5-1 combines with J gene TRBJ2-1, with TRBD1 matching 8 bases. This CDR3 is 17 amino acids long. The V and J ends lost 1 base and 9 bases, in that order; junction bases with no gene match: 15. Germline V gene sequence: CDR1 SGHRS, CDR2 YFSETQ. CDR3 region: CASSLFRQGPPSGEQFF. The CDR3 DNA reads TGCGCCAGCAGCTTGTTCCGACAGGGGCCCCCCTCGGGTGAGCAGTTCTTC.

The chain uses TRBV19 and TRBJ2-1; TRBD1 is a possible D gene (6 bases). V shed 9 bases and J shed 3 bases, with 12 bases lying between them. The germline V gene has CDR1 LNHDA and CDR2 SQIVND (reference sequence). This CDR3 has 13 amino acids. The CDR3 DNA reads TGTGCCAGCCATGACAGGAGCTACAATGAGCAGTTCTTC. It specifies CASHDRSYNEQFF.

Here the CDR3 DNA reads TGTGCCAGCATCCTAGGAGGGGGCGTTGGTAGCAATCAGCCCCAGCATTTT. It translates to CASILGGGVGSNQPQHF. V and J are TRBV28 and TRBJ1-5; 7 nucleotides agree with TRBD1. V gave up 7 bases and J gave up 0 bases; unmatched junction bases: 12. This CDR3 has 17 residues. CDR1 and CDR2 from the germline V gene are MDHEN and SYDVKM.

As for this clone: In the same sample, other DNA sequences code for this CDR3. The J gene is TRBJ2-7, the V gene TRBV27, with no clear D. The CDR3 covers 13 residues. Trimming left V 3 bases short and J 2 bases short, with 8 bases between. Germline CDR1 reads MNHEY; CDR2 reads SMNVEV (reference sequence). The CDR3 region is CASSFSGPYEQYF. The CDR3 coding sequence is TGTGCCAGCAGTTTTTCCGGTCCCTACGAGCAGTACTTC.

The rearrangement links TRBV27 to TRBJ2-7; D possibly corresponds to TRBD1 (6 bases). Germline CDR1 is MNHEY and CDR2 is SMNVEV (reference sequence). The CDR3 is 15 amino acids. The V end lost 3 bases, the J end lost 3 bases, and 15 bases lay between the germline ends. The CDR3 region is CASSLTGEMGYEQYF. The CDR3 DNA reads TGTGCCAGCAGTTTGACAGGTGAGATGGGCTACGAGCAGTACTTC.

J is TRBJ2-4 and V is TRBV5-6; D is ambiguous. Germline CDR1 and CDR2: SGHDT and YYEEEE. Deletions cut 0 bases from V and 0 bases from J, with 10 bases between. This CDR3 contains 16 residues. CDR3 sequence reads: CASSLGPALAKNIQYF. CDR3 in DNA: TGTGCCAGCAGCTTGGGCCCAGCGTTAGCCAAAAACATTCAGTACTTC. Variable domain in full (rest from reference TRBV5-6 and TRBJ2-4): DAGVTQSPTHLIKTRGQQVTLRCSPKSGHDTVSWYQQALGQGPQFIFQYYEEEERQRGNFPDRFSGHQFPNYSSELNVNALLLGDSALYLCASSLGPALAKNIQYFGAGTRLSVL.

This chain links TRBV28 with TRBJ1-5; TRBD1 might be the D (6 bases). V was cut by 3 bases and J by 8 bases, with 11 bases left in between. Germline lookup yields CDR1 MDHEN and CDR2 SYDVKM. The CDR3 loop spans 13 amino acids. Here the CDR3 DNA reads TGTGCCAGCAGTTTTAACAGGGTAAAGCCCCAGCATTTT. It is translated as CASSFNRVKPQHF. Variable domain in full (rest from reference TRBV28 and TRBJ1-5): DVKVTQSSRYLVKRTGEKVFLECVQDMDHENMFWYRQDPGLGLRLIYFSYDVKMKEKGDIPEGYSVSREKKERFSLILESASTNQTSMYLCASSFNRVKPQHFGDGTRLSIL.

The genes are TRBV9 and TRBJ2-7; 9 nucleotides line up with TRBD2. V gave up 0 bases and J gave up 6 bases; unmatched junction bases: 1. Germline loops: CDR1 SGDLS, CDR2 YYNGEE. The CDR3 has 13 residues. CDR3 loop: CASSVGREGEQYF. As DNA, the CDR3 is TGTGCCAGCAGCGTAGGGCGGGAGGGCGAGCAGTACTTC.

The genes are TRBV5-1 and TRBJ2-3; 12 nucleotides align to TRBD2. The V gene's germline CDR1 is SGHRS and CDR2 YFSETQ. CDR3 length: 15 amino acids. V dropped 4 bases and J dropped 2; count of bases not matched to a gene: 2. Here the CDR3 reads CASSPSGRATDTQYF. The CDR3 bases are TGCGCCAGCAGCCCTAGCGGGAGGGCCACAGATACGCAGTATTTT.

This chain uses TRBV30 with TRBJ1-2; 10 bases line up with TRBD1. The germline V gene has CDR1 GTSNPN and CDR2 SVGIG (reference sequence). The CDR3 length is 14 residues. The trim removed 1 base at V and 6 bases at J, leaving 5 bases unmatched. CDR3 DNA sequence: TGTGCCTGGAGTGCATCGGGACAGGGGAATGGCTACACCTTC. This codes for CAWSASGQGNGYTF.

The chain uses TRBV18 and TRBJ1-1, with TRBD1 as a possible D gene (5 bases). The CDR3 covers 15 residues. Germline CDR1 and CDR2: KGHSH and LQKENI. V lost 4 bases to trimming and J lost 1 base, with 13 bases between them. The CDR3 is CASSRQSGSNTEAFF. The CDR3, as DNA: TGTGCCAGCTCACGACAGAGTGGGTCGAACACTGAAGCTTTCTTT.

The chain has TRBV10-3 and TRBJ1-2; a weak D match, TRBD1 (5 bases). Looked up from germline, CDR1 is ENHRY and CDR2 is SYGVKD. The V gene lost 6 bases and the J gene lost 5 bases, with 16 bases spanning the gap. The CDR3 contains 14 residues. CDR3 sequence: CAIRAGDTGYGYTF. For the CDR3, the DNA is TGTGCCATCAGGGCGGGGGATACGGGTTATGGCTACACCTTC.

The chain has TRBV28 and TRBJ1-5; the match to TRBD1 covers 7 bases. J was trimmed by 9 bases and V by 7 bases; bases with no gene match: 6. The CDR3 is 12 amino acids. Germline V lookup: CDR1 MDHEN, CDR2 SYDVKM. The DNA for the CDR3 is TGTGCCAGCACCGGGACAGCCTGGCCCCAGCATTTT. Encoded protein: CASTGTAWPQHF.

The chain uses TRBV18 and TRBJ1-2, with TRBD1 matching over 9 bases. Trimming at V came to 4 bases and at J to 4 bases, leaving 10 bases not matched to a gene. CDR1 KGHSH and CDR2 LQKENI come from the germline V gene. The CDR3 covers 16 residues. The CDR3 reads CASSLDAMTGGYGYTF. The CDR3 bases are TGTGCCAGCTCACTCGACGCCATGACAGGGGGCTATGGCTACACCTTC.

V is TRBV6-1 and J is TRBJ2-7; 9 bases fit TRBD2. There are 14 residues in the CDR3. Trimming took 2 bases from V and 5 from J; bases not matched to a gene: 4. Germline CDR1 MNHNS, CDR2 SASEGT. This CDR3 reads CASSESAGGNEQYF. CDR3 nucleotide sequence: TGTGCCAGCAGTGAATCAGCGGGAGGCAACGAGCAGTACTTC.

The V gene is TRBV28, the J gene TRBJ1-4; a possible D gene is TRBD1 (6 bases). V lost 8 bases, J lost 7 bases, and 17 bases lay in between. This CDR3 comprises 14 residues. Germline V gene sequence: CDR1 MDHEN, CDR2 SYDVKM. The CDR3 loop is CASQSGTSIEKLFF. CDR3 coding DNA: TGTGCCAGCCAATCGGGGACAAGCATTGAAAAACTGTTTTTT.

The chain has TRBV28 and TRBJ1-4, with TRBD1 matching 9 bases. Germline V CDR1 and CDR2: MDHEN, SYDVKM. The V gene end was trimmed by 7 bases and the J gene end by 3 bases; junction bases not matched to a gene: 9. The CDR3 consists of 16 residues. CDR3 loop: CASTDNRGPPNEKLFF. The DNA of the CDR3 is TGTGCCAGCACCGATAACAGGGGGCCTCCTAATGAAAAACTGTTTTTT.

This chain uses TRBV12-2 with TRBJ2-1; the D call TRBD1 from the table was never checked on the DNA. TRBV12-2 is tagged as a pseudogene. The CDR3 has 21 amino acids. Written as DNA, the CDR3 is TGTGCAAGTCGCTTAGCAAGCGGCAGGGGGCGAATTCTACGGGATCCTAATGAGCAGTTCTTC. Translating gives CASRLASGRGRILRDPNEQFF.

V usage is TRBV19 and J usage is TRBJ1-3; no clear D gene. The germline V gene encodes CDR1 LNHDA and CDR2 SQIVND (reference sequence). The CDR3 sequence is 15 residues long. V was pared by 6 bases and J by 0 bases, with 12 bases between. The CDR3, as DNA: TGTGCCAGTAGCCCTGAAGGGAGCTCTGGAAACACCATATATTTT. Translation gives CASSPEGSSGNTIYF.

The genes are TRBV7-9 and TRBJ2-5; no clear D gene. Trimming shortened V by 5 bases and J by 8 bases, and 9 bases separated the two germline ends. This CDR3 is built from 11 residues. Germline CDR1 and CDR2: SEHNR and FQNEAQ (reference sequence). For the CDR3, the DNA is TGTGCCAGCAGCGGTGCGGAAACCCAGTACTTC. This sequence encodes CASSGAETQYF.

The chain carries TRBV3-1 (or the pseudogene TRBV3-2) and TRBJ2-2; possible D gene TRBD2, 5 bases. Deletions cut 4 bases from V and 10 bases from J, with 22 bases between. The CDR3 extends over 16 amino acids. The germline V gene has CDR1 LGHDT and CDR2 YNNKEL (reference sequence). The CDR3 coding sequence is TGTGCCAGCAGCCCCCCCCGGTATGAGGGTTTCGTGGAGCTGTTTTTT. Translated, it gives CASSPPRYEGFVELFF.

This clone was found once. The genes are TRBV6-5 and TRBJ1-3; TRBD1 agrees at 7 bases. There are 15 residues in the CDR3. Germline CDR1 reads MNHEY; CDR2 reads SVGAGI. Trimming took 5 bases from V and 1 from J; bases not matched to a gene: 5. The CDR3 coding sequence is TGTGCCAGCAGTCGGGACAGCAATTCTGGAAACACCATATATTTT. This codes for CASSRDSNSGNTIYF.

This chain links TRBV9 with TRBJ2-2; D is unresolved. The V and J ends lost 4 bases and 5 bases respectively, with 6 bases between them. This CDR3 spans 12 amino acids. Germline CDR1 reads SGDLS; CDR2 reads YYNGEE. For the CDR3, the DNA is TGTGCCAGCAGCTCTAGTACCGGGGAGCTGTTTTTT. Translated: CASSSSTGELFF.

This CDR3 is CASSFAGNTEAFF. For the CDR3, the DNA is TGTGCCAGCAGTTTCGCAGGGAACACTGAAGCTTTCTTT. V is TRBV27 and J is TRBJ1-1, with D unresolved. The CDR3 has 13 amino acids. The V end was cut by 3 bases, the J end by 1 base, with 6 bases between. CDR1 and CDR2 from the germline V gene are MNHEY and SMNVEV (reference sequence).